These 26 T cell receptor beta chains were sequenced from one sample in a study of shared clonotypes between healthy human individuals. TCRdb keeps only in-frame clones here, not all; method: immunoSEQ multiplex PCR. Among about 1 million clones, roughly 80% were seen once, and the ten largest hold approximately 1.5%. Sample: memory CD4+ T cells sorted from blood. Subset denoted: CD45RA-negative fraction. The receptors come from a man aged 18 to 30 in good health.

J is TRBJ2-3 and V is TRBV5-1, with D perhaps TRBD1 or TRBD2 (5 bases each). V shed 4 bases and J shed 0 bases, with 9 bases lying between them. The CDR3 is 14 residues long. The germline CDR1 and CDR2 sequences are SGHRS and YFSETQ. CDR3 region: CASSRDLSTDTQYF. The CDR3 bases are TGCGCCAGCAGCCGGGACCTAAGCACAGATACGCAGTATTTT.

V usage is TRBV5-6 and J usage is TRBJ2-5; 11 bases are shared with TRBD2. The ends lost 4 bases at V and 4 bases at J; junction bases unmatched: 6. Germline V gene sequence: CDR1 SGHDT, CDR2 YYEEEE. The CDR3 has 15 amino acids. The CDR3 bases are TGTGCCAGCAGCAACGTAGCGGGAGGGGTAGAGACCCAGTACTTC. Amino acid sequence: CASSNVAGGVETQYF.

V is TRBV6-5 and J is TRBJ2-3, with TRBD1 matching over 7 bases. The CDR3 contains 14 residues. V was clipped by 0 bases and J by 9 bases; unmatched bases: 6. CDR1 is MNHEY and CDR2 is SVGAGI in the germline V gene. CDR3 in DNA: TGTGCCAGCAGTTACTCAGGGACGACAGGGACGCAGTATTTT. It specifies CASSYSGTTGTQYF.

The genes are TRBV6-6 and TRBJ1-2; 10 nucleotides align to TRBD1. From germline, CDR1 is MNHNY and CDR2 SVGAGI (reference sequence). This CDR3 is 14 amino acids long. V gave up 6 bases and J gave up 8 bases; unmatched junction bases: 9. The CDR3 DNA follows: TGTGCCAGCAGCGACAGACAGGGGGCGAGCGGCTACACCTTC. Residues: CASSDRQGASGYTF.

The V and J genes are TRBV5-1 and TRBJ2-3; D is ambiguous. The length of the CDR3 is 14 residues. V lost 5 bases and J 2 bases, leaving 12 bases between the germline ends. The germline V gene has CDR1 SGHRS and CDR2 YFSETQ. The DNA of the CDR3 is TGCGCCAGCAGGAAGACGAAAGACACAGATACGCAGTATTTT. Translated: CASRKTKDTDTQYF.

The J gene is TRBJ2-2, the V gene TRBV28, with TRBD2 matching 8 bases. Germline trimming cut 6 bases from V and 0 bases from J; bases unmatched to any gene: 3. This CDR3 comprises 15 residues. The V gene's germline CDR1 is MDHEN and CDR2 SYDVKM. The CDR3 sequence is CASSPGGANTGELFF. The CDR3 region has the DNA TGTGCCAGCAGCCCGGGGGGGGCGAACACCGGGGAGCTGTTTTTT.

This clone was seen only once. The chain employs TRBV30 and TRBJ1-1; D unclear. The CDR3 loop spans 13 amino acids. Trimming removed 8 bases at V and 2 bases at J, with 15 bases between. Germline values: CDR1 GTSNPN, CDR2 SVGIG (reference sequence). The CDR3 protein is CARKLGINTEAFF. CDR3 DNA sequence: TGTGCCCGGAAATTGGGAATAAACACTGAAGCTTTCTTT.

As regards this clone: Other DNA sequences in this sample translate to the same CDR3. This sequence joins TRBV5-1 and TRBJ2-3; D is unresolved. Trimming pared 0 bases from V and 0 bases from J, leaving 8 bases between. This CDR3 has 15 amino acids. Germline V CDR1 and CDR2: SGHRS, YFSETQ. This CDR3 is CASSLGQTSTDTQYF. In DNA form, the CDR3 reads TGCGCCAGCAGCTTGGGTCAGACTAGCACAGATACGCAGTATTTT.

The rearrangement joins TRBV11-2 to TRBJ1-4; 7 bases line up with TRBD1. Trimming at V came to 5 bases and at J to 5 bases, leaving 5 bases not matched to a gene. This CDR3 contains 14 residues. Per germline, CDR1 SGHAT and CDR2 FQNNGV. The CDR3: CASSLGTENEKLFF. The CDR3 DNA reads TGTGCCAGCAGCCTCGGGACAGAGAATGAAAAACTGTTTTTT. The full variable domain, in which reference TRBV11-2 and TRBJ1-4 provide the parts outside the CDR3, is EAGVAQSPRYKIIEKRQSVAFWCNPISGHATLYWYQQILGQGPKLLIQFQNNGVVDDSQLPKDRFSAERLKGVDSTLKIQPAKLEDSAVYLCASSLGTENEKLFFGSGTQLSVL.

This clone was picked up one time. The V gene is TRBV6-7, the J gene TRBJ2-7, with D hard to call. TRBV6-7 is sorted into the ORF group, with uncertain function. The CDR3 covers 14 residues. V was trimmed by 2 bases and J by 4 bases, leaving 12 bases between them. Written as DNA, the CDR3 is TGTGCCAGCAGTTACCGGCAGCTTTTATACGAGCAGTACTTC. This encodes CASSYRQLLYEQYF.

The CDR3 sequence is CASSAQGLAATYEQYF. CDR3 DNA sequence: TGTGCCAGCAGCGCACAGGGACTAGCGGCCACCTACGAGCAGTACTTC. V usage is TRBV9 and J usage is TRBJ2-7; 11 nucleotides match TRBD2. CDR1 is SGDLS, CDR2 YYNGEE, per germline. This CDR3 has 16 residues. V dropped 3 bases and J dropped 2; count of bases not matched to a gene: 7.

The V and J genes are TRBV7-6 and TRBJ2-3, with 15 positions matching TRBD2. Germline V gives CDR1 SGHVS, CDR2 FNYEAQ. This CDR3 spans 20 amino acids. J lost 4 bases, V lost 1 base, and 12 bases had no gene match. CDR3 in DNA: TGTGCCAGCAGCTTAGGGGCCGGGACTAGCGGGAGGAGTCACCCAGATACGCAGTATTTT. It specifies CASSLGAGTSGRSHPDTQYF.

This clone was counted once. The chain joins TRBV7-2 to TRBJ2-7, with 9 bases that match TRBD2. The CDR3 extends over 16 amino acids. V was clipped by 5 bases and J by 6 bases; unmatched bases: 14. Germline CDR1 is SGHTA and CDR2 is FQGNSA. The CDR3, as DNA: TGTGCCAGCAGCCCGGGGACCGGGACTAGCAGGTTCGAGCAGTACTTC. Amino acids: CASSPGTGTSRFEQYF. The full variable domain, rest sourced from reference TRBV7-2 and TRBJ2-7, is GAGVSQSPSNKVTEKGKDVELRCDPISGHTALYWYRQSLGQGLEFLIYFQGNSAPDKSGLPSDRFSAERTGGSVSTLTIQRTQQEDSAVYLCASSPGTGTSRFEQYFGPGTRLTVT.

This clone was observed a few times. The chain has TRBV5-1 and TRBJ2-7; 13 bases are a match to TRBD2. V trimming: 4 bases; J trimming: 7 bases; junction bases outside the gene matches: 8. Looked up from germline, CDR1 is SGHRS and CDR2 is YFSETQ. The CDR3 runs 15 residues. CDR3 residues: CASSPGLAGPEEQYF. The DNA of the CDR3 is TGCGCCAGCAGCCCGGGACTAGCGGGACCGGAAGAGCAGTACTTC.

The chain joins TRBV5-1 to TRBJ2-2; 8 nucleotides line up with TRBD2. The CDR3 runs to 16 residues. The V and J ends lost 1 base and 7 bases, in that order; junction bases with no gene match: 9. Germline CDR1 reads SGHRS; CDR2 reads YFSETQ. CDR3 DNA sequence: TGCGCCAGCAGCTTGAACCTCGGGAGGGAAAGCGGGGAGCTGTTTTTT. This codes for CASSLNLGRESGELFF.

The chain joins TRBV9 to TRBJ2-1, with 7 bases matching TRBD2. The trim removed 0 bases at V and 9 bases at J, leaving 9 bases unmatched. Germline V gene data show CDR1 as SGDLS and CDR2 as YYNGEE. The CDR3 length is 15 residues. This chain's CDR3 is CASSVAAGRFSEQFF. In nucleotides, the CDR3 is TGTGCCAGCAGCGTAGCAGCGGGGAGGTTCAGTGAGCAGTTCTTC.

V gene TRBV28 combines with J gene TRBJ2-7; tentatively, D is TRBD1 or TRBD2 (5 bases each). This CDR3 spans 14 amino acids. The V end was cut by 2 bases, the J end by 5 bases, with 13 bases between. Per germline, CDR1 MDHEN and CDR2 SYDVKM. The CDR3 is CASSLQGVHHEQYF. In DNA form, the CDR3 reads TGTGCCAGCAGTTTACAGGGAGTACACCACGAGCAGTACTTC.

The chain links TRBV6-1 to TRBJ1-6, with D perhaps matching TRBD1 (5 bases). The germline V gene encodes CDR1 MNHNS and CDR2 SASEGT. V lost 2 bases, J lost 14 bases, and 10 bases lay in between. This CDR3 contains 12 residues. In DNA form, the CDR3 reads TGTGCCAGCAGTGAAATAGGCAGGGCCCTCCACTTT. Translated, it gives CASSEIGRALHF.

The CDR3 region has the DNA TGCAGCGTTGTGGGGCAGGGGGCGCGAGGGGCCAACGTCCTGACTTTC. Translating gives CSVVGQGARGANVLTF. V is TRBV29-1 and J is TRBJ2-6, with 8 bases lining up with TRBD1. The CDR3 sequence is 16 residues long. Germline V gene sequence: CDR1 SQVTM, CDR2 ANQGSEA. The ends lost 4 bases at V and 4 bases at J; junction bases unmatched: 9. The complete variable domain, with remaining parts taken from reference TRBV29-1 and TRBJ2-6, reads SAVISQKPSRDICQRGTSLTIQCQVDSQVTMMFWYRQQPGQSLTLIATANQGSEATYESGFVIDKFPISRPNLTFSTLTVSNMSPEDSSIYLCSVVGQGARGANVLTFGAGSRLTVL.

Many counts were recorded for this clone. The CDR3 DNA follows: TGCGCCAGCAGGATCCAATACACAGATACGCAGTATTTT. This encodes CASRIQYTDTQYF. This chain links TRBV10-2 with TRBJ2-3; no clear D gene. CDR3 length: 13 amino acids. The germline V gene encodes CDR1 WSHSY and CDR2 SAAADI. Deletions cut 6 bases from V and 2 bases from J, with 9 bases between.

This chain connects TRBV19 to TRBJ1-5, with D possibly being TRBD1 (6 bases). Germline V gene data show CDR1 as LNHDA and CDR2 as SQIVND (reference sequence). CDR3 length: 12 amino acids. The germline V and J ends were trimmed by 10 bases and 4 bases, with 11 bases remaining between them. The CDR3 sequence: CATRQGNQPQHF. CDR3 DNA: TGTGCCACCCGGCAGGGGAATCAGCCCCAGCATTTT.

The rearrangement joins TRBV7-2 to TRBJ2-1; no reliable D call. Germline V gene sequence: CDR1 SGHTA, CDR2 FQGNSA. CDR3 length equals 15 residues. V shed 5 bases and J shed 0 bases, with 11 bases lying between them. The CDR3 region has the DNA TGTGCCAGCAGCCCAATGAGGAGCTCCTACAATGAGCAGTTCTTC. It codes for CASSPMRSSYNEQFF.

The chain uses TRBV28 and TRBJ2-1; possible D gene TRBD2, 5 bases. CDR3 size: 15 residues. CDR1 is MDHEN and CDR2 is SYDVKM in the germline V gene. Trimming took 6 bases from V and 4 from J, leaving 16 bases between them. The CDR3 sequence: CASSQMGDWYNEQFF. The CDR3 DNA follows: TGTGCCAGCAGCCAGATGGGAGATTGGTACAATGAGCAGTTCTTC.

The chain carries TRBV6-6 and TRBJ1-6; tentatively, D is TRBD1 (5 bases). V was cut by 2 bases and J by 7 bases, with 9 bases left in between. CDR1 and CDR2 from the germline V gene are MNHNY and SVGAGI (reference sequence). The length of the CDR3 is 14 residues. The CDR3 DNA is TGTGCCAGCAGTTACGGGGACTCAAATTCACCCCTCCACTTT. Residues: CASSYGDSNSPLHF.

This clone has a handful of counts. The chain joins TRBV19 to TRBJ1-5; D possibly corresponds to TRBD1 (6 bases). The V and J ends lost 6 bases and 4 bases respectively, with 19 bases between them. In germline, CDR1 is LNHDA, CDR2 SQIVND (reference sequence). The CDR3 is 16 residues long. The CDR3 sequence is CASSGTGTSFNQPQHF. CDR3 sequence (DNA): TGTGCCAGTAGCGGGACCGGGACATCGTTTAATCAGCCCCAGCATTTT.

V gene TRBV4-1 combines with J gene TRBJ2-3; D gene unclear. V shed 8 bases and J shed 1 base, with 10 bases lying between them. The CDR3 extends over 13 amino acids. Germline lookup yields CDR1 MGHRA and CDR2 YSYEKL. DNA of the CDR3: TGCGCCAGCTCATTGGCGGGCACAGATACGCAGTATTTT. Protein product: CASSLAGTDTQYF.